This T cell receptor (beta chain) was captured by sequencing in a study of blood T cell repertoires in COVID-19. Study overall: COVID-19 samples collected from the United States, Italy and Spain covered acute and convalescent phases. T cells, B-cell-depleted T cells, or PBMCs provided the cDNA or gDNA that served as material.

Germline V lookup: CDR1 MNHNS, CDR2 SASEGT. The CDR3 is 13 amino acids. V gave up 1 base and J gave up 3 bases, with 7 bases separating them. This table comes from immunoSEQ multiplex PCR, and its TCRdb copy is limited to in-frame clones, with some not included. Of about 59,000 clones listed, more than 75% are singletons. This TCR came from a man older than 75 in a cohort sampled during active COVID-19. The chain recombines TRBV6-1 with TRBJ2-7, with D uncertain. Sequenced: peripheral blood. The CDR3 loop reads CASSEVSYYEQYF. The CDR3 DNA reads TGTGCCAGCAGTGAAGTTTCTTACTACGAGCAGTACTTC.